The 14 T cell receptor beta chains below all came from one sample that was sequenced in a study of OX40 agonist ivuxolimab in advanced cancers. Profiled with immunoSEQ multiplex PCR; TCRdb holds only in-frame clones, not every one. The top ten clones hold roughly a quarter of a sample with tens of thousands of clones, approximately 81% of them seen once. Source: CD4+ or CD8+ T cells sorted from blood, taken in a trial of the OX40 agonist ivuxolimab. These receptor sequences come from an adult with an advanced solid tumor such as melanoma, head and neck, liver or kidney cancer.

The chain recombines TRBV28 with TRBJ1-1; no definite D call. With 6 bases removed from V and 3 bases from J, the gap between germline ends came to 2 bases. Germline lookup yields CDR1 MDHEN and CDR2 SYDVKM. The CDR3 has 10 residues. The CDR3 protein is CASSDTEAFF. CDR3 coding DNA: TGTGCCAGCAGCGACACTGAAGCTTTCTTT.

J is TRBJ1-1 and V is TRBV6-5; no firm D call. This CDR3 is 13 amino acids long. V was cut by 7 bases and J by 1 base, with 10 bases left in between. CDR1 and CDR2 from the germline V gene are MNHEY and SVGAGI. The chain's CDR3 is CASIKHWNTEAFF. Here the CDR3 DNA reads TGTGCCAGCATTAAACACTGGAACACTGAAGCTTTCTTT.

V and J are TRBV7-3 and TRBJ1-5; no clear D. The CDR3 extends over 14 amino acids. V gave up 5 bases and J gave up 6 bases, with 14 bases separating them. Looked up from germline, CDR1 is SGHTA and CDR2 is FQGTGA. This CDR3 reads CASSPSSRFQPQHF. The CDR3 coding sequence is TGTGCCAGCAGCCCCTCCTCCAGATTTCAGCCCCAGCATTTT.

The V call is TRBV5-1, the J call TRBJ1-2, with no clear D. Germline V gives CDR1 SGHRS, CDR2 YFSETQ. The CDR3 has 13 residues. V was clipped by 3 bases and J by 6 bases, with 12 bases between them. CDR3 bases: TGCGCCAGCAGCTCGTTCCAAGGACATGGCTACACCTTC. This codes for CASSSFQGHGYTF.

This clone was seen once. The chain combines TRBV6-1 with TRBJ1-3; D possibly corresponds to TRBD1 (5 bases). In germline, CDR1 is MNHNS, CDR2 SASEGT. This CDR3 is built from 15 residues. The V and J ends lost 8 bases and 0 bases respectively, with 14 bases between them. The CDR3 DNA reads TGTGCCAGCTCACGGGACCCATCCTCTGGAAACACCATATATTTT. Residues: CASSRDPSSGNTIYF.

The chain has TRBV15 and TRBJ2-1, with D perhaps assigned TRBD1 or TRBD2 (5 bases each). In germline, CDR1 is LNHNV, CDR2 YYDKDF (reference sequence). Trimming shortened V by 0 bases and J by 5 bases, and 8 bases separated the two germline ends. CDR3 length equals 14 residues. CDR3 nucleotide sequence: TGTGCCACCAGCAGAGATCTGGGGGACAATGAGCAGTTCTTC. Translation gives CATSRDLGDNEQFF. Full variable domain (remainder filled in from reference TRBV15 and TRBJ2-1): DAMVIQNPRYQVTQFGKPVTLSCSQTLNHNVMYWYQQKSSQAPKLLFHYYDKDFNNEADTPDNFQSRRPNTSFCFLDIRSPGLGDTAMYLCATSRDLGDNEQFFGPGTRLTVL.

The J gene is TRBJ1-1, the V gene TRBV5-8; 8 nucleotides line up with TRBD1. The germline V gene has CDR1 SGHTS and CDR2 YDEGEE. Losses at the gene ends were 2 bases for V and 4 bases for J; bases not matched to a gene: 4. The CDR3 is made up of 14 amino acids. CDR3 in DNA: TGTGCCAGCAGCTTCGACAGGGGTCGCACTGAAGCTTTCTTT. This gives the protein CASSFDRGRTEAFF.

The chain uses TRBV4-3 and TRBJ1-3, with a weak D call TRBD1 (6 bases). Germline V gene sequence: CDR1 LGHNA, CDR2 YSLEER. Trimming removed 2 bases at V and 0 bases at J, with 14 bases between. The CDR3 consists of 17 residues. The CDR3 DNA reads TGCGCCAGCAGCCAAAACAGGGCCCTCACCTCTGGAAACACCATATATTTT. Translating it yields CASSQNRALTSGNTIYF.

The rearrangement uses TRBV7-6 and TRBJ1-4; the D is unclear. Germline assignment: CDR1 SGHVS and CDR2 FNYEAQ. The CDR3 has 13 amino acids. Trimming took 4 bases from V and 7 from J, leaving 10 bases between them. DNA for the CDR3: TGTGCCAGCAGCTCAAGCCCTAGTGAAAAACTGTTTTTT. Its translation is CASSSSPSEKLFF.

This clone was picked up one time. The V gene is TRBV14, the J gene TRBJ2-3, with 7 nucleotides matching TRBD2. The germline gives CDR1 SGHDN, CDR2 FVKESK. This CDR3 contains 13 residues. Germline trimming cut 4 bases from V and 12 bases from J; bases unmatched to any gene: 10. The CDR3 sequence is CASSLFWGGGQYF. In nucleotides, the CDR3 is TGTGCCAGCAGCCTCTTTTGGGGCGGGGGACAGTATTTT.

V is TRBV4-1 and J is TRBJ1-3, with no clear D. Germline V gives CDR1 MGHRA, CDR2 YSYEKL. V was shortened by 0 bases and J by 2 bases, with 8 bases between the two germline ends. This CDR3 has 15 amino acids. CDR3 loop: CASSQEERTGNTIYF. CDR3 DNA: TGCGCCAGCAGCCAAGAAGAGAGGACTGGAAACACCATATATTTT.

This clone was detected only a few times. V gene TRBV2 combines with J gene TRBJ2-2, with D hard to call. V was cut by 8 bases and J by 5 bases, with 9 bases left in between. The CDR3 covers 12 residues. CDR1 is SNHLY and CDR2 is FYNNEI in the germline V gene. Here the CDR3 reads CASAGVTGELFF. The CDR3 DNA sequence: TGTGCCAGCGCCGGAGTAACCGGGGAGCTGTTTTTT.

The V gene is TRBV28, the J gene TRBJ1-2, with a possible D match to TRBD1 (6 bases). The germline V and J ends were trimmed by 5 bases and 1 base, with 11 bases remaining between them. CDR1 and CDR2 from the germline V gene are MDHEN and SYDVKM. CDR3 length equals 14 residues. The CDR3 sequence is CASSTGLGNYGYTF. CDR3 DNA: TGTGCCAGCAGTACAGGGCTCGGTAACTATGGCTACACCTTC.

By sample fraction, this clone is medium-sized (0.01 to 0.1%). The CDR3 DNA follows: TGCGCCAGCAGCCAAGATTACAGCAGTAATGAAAAACTGTTTTTT. Amino acid sequence: CASSQDYSSNEKLFF. V gene TRBV4-3 combines with J gene TRBJ1-4, with D uncertain. The germline V and J ends were trimmed by 0 bases and 4 bases, with 9 bases remaining between them. This CDR3 has 15 residues. Per germline, CDR1 LGHNA and CDR2 YSLEER.